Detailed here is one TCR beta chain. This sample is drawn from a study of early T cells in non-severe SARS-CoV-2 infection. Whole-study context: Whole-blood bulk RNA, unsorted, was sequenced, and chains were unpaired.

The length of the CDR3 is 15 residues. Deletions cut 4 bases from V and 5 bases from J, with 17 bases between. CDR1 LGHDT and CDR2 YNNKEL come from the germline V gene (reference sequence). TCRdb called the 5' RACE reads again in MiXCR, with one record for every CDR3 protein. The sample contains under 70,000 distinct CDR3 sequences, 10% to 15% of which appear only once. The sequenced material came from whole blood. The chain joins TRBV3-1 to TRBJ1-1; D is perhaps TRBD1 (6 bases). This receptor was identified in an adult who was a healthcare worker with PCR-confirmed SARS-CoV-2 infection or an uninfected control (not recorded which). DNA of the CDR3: TGTGCCAGCAGCCTGACAGCCATCCAGGGGACTGAAGCTTTCTTT. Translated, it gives CASSLTAIQGTEAFF.